This TCR beta chain was captured by sequencing in a study of T cell repertoires in cytomegalovirus infection. One entry per CDR3 protein results from TCRdb running MiXCR on the reads. The sample lists 150,000 to 200,000 distinct CDR3 sequences, approximately 15% occurring once. This clonotype was recorded at least ten times. CDR1 MNHNS and CDR2 SASEGT come from the germline V gene. Trimming shortened V by 2 bases and J by 4 bases, and 12 bases separated the two germline ends. The CDR3 is made up of 15 amino acids. V is TRBV6-1 and J is TRBJ2-1, with unresolved D. The TCR was taken from a human donor in good health (CMV status not recorded). Some clones in this sample may be carry-over from other donors' samples. Material for sequencing was PBMCs. CDR3 DNA: TGTGCCAGCAGTGAACGATGGAGAGGTTACAATGAGCAGTTCTTC. As protein: CASSERWRGYNEQFF.